Presented here are 23 T cell receptor beta chains from one specimen sequenced in a study of T cells expressing NK-cell markers. No DNA is given; TCRdb re-called the 5' RACE reads and lists each CDR3 protein once. This sample contains roughly 390,000 distinct CDR3 sequences. The specimen was blood T cells: a sorted CD56 or NKG2C T cell subset, CD4+ or CD8+ T cells, or bulk PBMC T cells (not recorded which). The receptors were sampled from a woman in her forties or fifties in good health.

The genes are TRBV5-1 and TRBJ2-2; TCRdb outputs TRBD1, but without DNA this stays unchecked. This CDR3 region has 16 residues. The germline gives CDR1 SGHRS, CDR2 YFSETQ. CDR3 in amino acids: CASSLRQGAGTGELFF.

This rearrangement joins TRBV5-5 to TRBJ1-5; without DNA, the TCRdb call of TRBD1 cannot be checked. There are 14 residues in the CDR3. Germline V gene sequence: CDR1 SGHKS, CDR2 YYEKEE (reference sequence). The CDR3 sequence is CASGGTDSNQPQHF.

The V call is TRBV7-9, the J call TRBJ2-3; TCRdb indicates TRBD2, and absent DNA this call remains unverified. The CDR3 extends over 16 amino acids. CDR1 and CDR2 (germline): SEHNR, FQNEAQ (reference sequence). Here the CDR3 reads CASSALTSGTTDTQYF.

This chain connects TRBV20-1 to TRBJ2-7; checking the TCRdb D call of TRBD1 is not possible without DNA. Germline values: CDR1 DFQATT, CDR2 SNEGSKA (reference sequence). This CDR3 contains 17 residues. The CDR3 sequence: CSARVQAGDREAYEQYF.

The V call is TRBV5-1, the J call TRBJ2-3; absent DNA, TCRdb's TRBD2 call cannot be checked. The CDR3 is 14 residues long. Germline loops: CDR1 SGHRS, CDR2 YFSETQ. CDR3 protein: CASSPEGWQDTQYF.

The V and J genes are TRBV5-6 and TRBJ1-1; TCRdb names TRBD1, which stays unverified in the absence of DNA. This CDR3 comprises 17 residues. Per the germline V gene, CDR1 is SGHDT and CDR2 is YYEEEE. CDR3: CASSLEQGARVNTEAFF.

The V gene is TRBV5-1, the J gene TRBJ1-2; TCRdb reports TRBD1, a call that lacks DNA to check it against. The germline gives CDR1 SGHRS, CDR2 YFSETQ. This CDR3 is built from 15 residues. The CDR3 sequence is CASSLGVDRGYGYTF.

The V call is TRBV27, the J call TRBJ2-1; without DNA, the TCRdb call of TRBD2 cannot be checked. Per the germline V gene, CDR1 is MNHEY and CDR2 is SMNVEV (reference sequence). This CDR3 contains 13 residues. This CDR3 reads CASSFNGEYEQFF.

This chain connects TRBV28 to TRBJ2-1; TCRdb returns TRBD2, unconfirmable since there is no DNA. The CDR3 sequence is 11 residues long. Per the germline V gene, CDR1 is MDHEN and CDR2 is SYDVKM. CDR3 region: CASTLKRDLFF.

CDR3 amino acids: CAWSVRGQGDNQPQHF. This chain uses TRBV30 with TRBJ1-5; the TCRdb D gene call, TRBD1, has no DNA to confirm it. From germline, CDR1 is GTSNPN and CDR2 SVGIG (reference sequence). The length of the CDR3 is 16 residues.

The V call is TRBV12-3 or TRBV12-4, the J call TRBJ2-7; the D call from TCRdb, TRBD2, cannot be confirmed without DNA. This CDR3 has 15 residues. CDR3 in amino acids: CASSLTSGRAFEQYF.

The genes are TRBV4-1 and TRBJ2-2; TCRdb gives TRBD2 as the D gene, but with no DNA this cannot be confirmed. Germline values: CDR1 MGHRA, CDR2 YSYEKL. CDR3 length equals 16 residues. The CDR3 is CASSQDPGLNTGELFF.

The chain carries TRBV27 and TRBJ1-4; TCRdb picks TRBD1, but there is no DNA to check that call. The CDR3 has 15 amino acids. Looked up from germline, CDR1 is MNHEY and CDR2 is SMNVEV (reference sequence). CDR3 sequence: CASRPRGQGYEKLFF. The complete variable domain, with remaining parts taken from reference TRBV27 and TRBJ1-4, reads EAQVTQNPRYLITVTGKKLTVTCSQNMNHEYMSWYRQDPGLGLRQIYYSMNVEVTDKGDVPEGYKVSRKEKRNFPLILESPSPNQTSLYFCASRPRGQGYEKLFFGSGTQLSVL.

The chain joins TRBV2 to TRBJ1-3; TCRdb picks TRBD1, but there is no DNA to check that call. Germline loops: CDR1 SNHLY, CDR2 FYNNEI. The length of the CDR3 is 13 residues. The CDR3 loop is CASTGDSGNTIYF.

J is TRBJ1-6 and V is TRBV5-6. The CDR3 contains 12 residues. Germline V gene lookup returns CDR1 SGHDT and CDR2 YYEEEE. The CDR3 sequence is CASSTHNSPLHF.

V is TRBV20-1 and J is TRBJ2-1; the TRBD1 assignment by TCRdb is unverifiable without DNA. The CDR3 covers 16 residues. CDR1 is DFQATT, CDR2 SNEGSKA, per germline (reference sequence). CDR3 amino acids: CSASPLNRAEYNEQFF.

The rearrangement joins TRBV12-3 or TRBV12-4 to TRBJ2-7; without DNA, the TCRdb call of TRBD1 cannot be checked. CDR3 length equals 16 residues. The chain's CDR3 is CASSVGGKMGSYEQYF.

The genes are TRBV20-1 and TRBJ2-1; TCRdb indicates TRBD2, and absent DNA this call remains unverified. Germline loops: CDR1 DFQATT, CDR2 SNEGSKA (reference sequence). CDR3 length: 15 amino acids. CDR3 in amino acids: CSASAPGLAYNEQFF.

The V gene is TRBV20-1, the J gene TRBJ2-4; TCRdb designates TRBD2, a call that cannot be tested without DNA. The CDR3 runs to 17 residues. Germline V gene sequence: CDR1 DFQATT, CDR2 SNEGSKA (reference sequence). CDR3 protein: CSARDLALAGAKNIQYF.

CDR3 sequence: CASSYYIGPNNDQPQHF. The chain carries TRBV12-3 or TRBV12-4 and TRBJ1-5. The CDR3 runs to 17 residues.

The chain combines TRBV3-1 with TRBJ1-2; without DNA, the TCRdb call of TRBD1 cannot be checked. CDR1 is LGHDT, CDR2 YNNKEL, per germline (reference sequence). This CDR3 spans 17 amino acids. The CDR3 protein is CASSQNPGQGSNYGYTF.

The chain joins TRBV29-1 to TRBJ2-2. Germline CDR1 SQVTM, CDR2 ANQGSEA. CDR3 length: 14 residues. This chain's CDR3 is CSVAILPNTGELFF.

The V call is TRBV20-1, the J call TRBJ2-3. Germline assignment: CDR1 DFQATT and CDR2 SNEGSKA (reference sequence). This CDR3 contains 15 residues. Here the CDR3 reads CSARDLADYTDTQYF.